The rows below give T cell receptor beta chains drawn from one sample of a study of blood T cell repertoires in COVID-19. Using immunoSEQ multiplex PCR, the repertoire was profiled, and TCRdb retains in-frame clones only, with some absent. The sample includes around 230,000 clones, 86% of them seen just once. Source material: PBMCs or T cells enriched from blood (not recorded which). All receptors come from a middle-aged woman with acute COVID-19. The CDR3 runs from the conserved cysteine through the conserved F or W.

>TRBJ1-4|TRBV2
CASSVLGGINEKLFF
>TRBJ2-2|TRBV5-1
CASSPFTGELFF
>TRBJ1-1|TRBV10-3
CAISDRGQGEMNTEAFF
>TRBJ2-7|TRBV11-2
CASSGGEGEQYF
>TRBJ2-3|TRBV21-1
CASSPHSGRAFPDTQYF
>TRBJ1-2|TRBV19
CASFSPRRDYGYTF
>TRBJ2-5|TRBV7-7
CASSLAMELAGSQETQYF
>TRBJ1-6|TRBV18
CASSPGSPNSPLHF
>TRBJ2-7|TRBV30
CAWSVASGIREQYF
>TRBJ2-7|TRBV5-1
CASSRGRSYEQYF
>TRBJ2-5|TRBV30
CAWSTGGEETQYF
>TRBJ1-2|TRBV5-1
CASSATGTPQGYTF
>TRBJ1-6|TRBV6-4
CASSTTGAVDSPLHF
>TRBJ2-1|TRBV2
CASSDFLAGTSYNEQFF
>TRBJ2-5|TRBV5-1
CASSALDSQTQYF
>TRBJ2-1|TRBV2
CASGSPADEQFF
>TRBJ2-2|TRBV7-9
CASSHRNTGELFF
>TRBJ2-1|TRBV29-1
CSVEDRAGGPDEQFF
>TRBJ2-3|TRBV13
CASSLGLAGDTDTQYF
>TRBJ1-1|TRBV7-9
CASSPSQDRDTEAFF
>TRBJ1-1|TRBV5-4
CASSFETGAGTEAFF
>TRBJ2-1|TRBV27
CASSLRVAVGTGTYNEQFF
>TRBJ1-4|TRBV5-1
CASSSGQGEEKLFF
>TRBJ1-4|TRBV25-1
CASSAFGGSNKLFF
>TRBJ2-2|TRBV18
CASSTQAGVQEESPGELFF
>TRBJ2-3|TRBV19
CASRADISDTQYF
>TRBJ1-2|TRBV6-5
CASSYSSQDGYTF
>TRBJ1-1|TRBV5-1
CASSVGQRTLNTEAFF
>TRBJ2-1|TRBV19
CASSIRSGGAGNEQFF
>TRBJ2-2|TRBV30
CAWSPGRLAGGPGQGELFF
>TRBJ2-1|TRBV7-9
CASSFSGENEQFF
>TRBJ1-2|TRBV2
CASSGADRGRGGYTF
>TRBJ2-7|TRBV2
CASSYRGREQYF
>TRBJ2-7|TRBV30
CAWSGRYEQYF
>TRBJ2-1|TRBV27
CASTFGSRSYNEQFF
>TRBJ2-2|TRBV6-1
CASSEALAGATGELFF
>TRBJ2-7|TRBV18
CASSPPGRVAKYEQYF
>TRBJ2-1|TRBV5-6
CASSPFRDRSSYNEQFF
>TRBJ2-7|TRBV19
CASSISSGSHEQYF
>TRBJ1-5|TRBV19
CASTPQGSNQPQHF